In this sample, the clone carrying this TCR beta chain turned up a few times. Its specificity is not known. Each single cDNA molecule received a unique molecular identifier. TCRdb passed the 5' RACE reads through MiXCR, listing each CDR3 protein once. The sample holds almost 45,000 distinct CDR3 sequences; around 6.1% are singletons and the top ten take around 11%. CDR1 is MGHRA and CDR2 is YSYEKL in the germline V gene. The CDR3 consists of 16 residues. V was cut by 4 bases and J by 4 bases, with 19 bases left in between. The sample is drawn from a study of early T cells in non-severe SARS-CoV-2 infection. Turning to the study itself: The sequenced material was bulk RNA from unsorted whole blood, and its chains were unpaired.

The study's findings and limits: Private and CD4 specificities were missed by VDJdb matching, skewed to anti-spike CD8.

This sequence was found in an adult who was a healthcare worker with PCR-confirmed SARS-CoV-2 infection or an uninfected control (not recorded which). The sample taken for sequencing was whole blood. The V gene is TRBV4-1, the J gene TRBJ1-2; D is possibly TRBD1 (5 bases). This CDR3 reads CASSRDGGAVGYGYTF. The DNA of the CDR3 is TGCGCCAGCAGCCGAGATGGAGGGGCGGTGGGCTATGGCTACACCTTC.